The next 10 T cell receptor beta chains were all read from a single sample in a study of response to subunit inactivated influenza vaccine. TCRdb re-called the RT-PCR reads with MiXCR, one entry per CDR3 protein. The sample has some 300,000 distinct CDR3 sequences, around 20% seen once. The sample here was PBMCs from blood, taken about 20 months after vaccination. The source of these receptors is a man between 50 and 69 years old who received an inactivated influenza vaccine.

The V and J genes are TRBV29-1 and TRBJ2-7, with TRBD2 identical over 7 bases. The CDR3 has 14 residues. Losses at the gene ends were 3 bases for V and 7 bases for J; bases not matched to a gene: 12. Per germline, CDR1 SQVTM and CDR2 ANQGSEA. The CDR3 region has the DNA TGCAGCGTTGATTTCGGACTAGGACGTAAGGAGCAGTACTTC. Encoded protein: CSVDFGLGRKEQYF.

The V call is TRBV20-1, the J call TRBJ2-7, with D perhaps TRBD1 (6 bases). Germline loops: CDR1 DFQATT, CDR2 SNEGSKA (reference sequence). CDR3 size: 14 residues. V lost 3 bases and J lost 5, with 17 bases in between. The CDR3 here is CSASRGGSVHEQYF. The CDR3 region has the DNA TGCAGTGCTAGTCGAGGGGGATCGGTCCACGAGCAGTACTTC.

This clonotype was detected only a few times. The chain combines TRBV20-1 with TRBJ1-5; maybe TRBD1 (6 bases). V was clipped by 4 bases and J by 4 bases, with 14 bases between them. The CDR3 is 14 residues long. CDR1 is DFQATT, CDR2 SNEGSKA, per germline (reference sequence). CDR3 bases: TGCAGTGCTACCCCGGGACATGTTAATCAGCCCCAGCATTTT. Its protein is CSATPGHVNQPQHF.

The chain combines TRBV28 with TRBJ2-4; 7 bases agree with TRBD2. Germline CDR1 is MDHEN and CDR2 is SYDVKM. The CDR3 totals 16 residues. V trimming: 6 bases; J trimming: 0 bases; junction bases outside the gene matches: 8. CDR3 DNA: TGTGCCAGCAGCCGTCCGGGAGGTGTAGCCAAAAACATTCAGTACTTC. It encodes CASSRPGGVAKNIQYF.

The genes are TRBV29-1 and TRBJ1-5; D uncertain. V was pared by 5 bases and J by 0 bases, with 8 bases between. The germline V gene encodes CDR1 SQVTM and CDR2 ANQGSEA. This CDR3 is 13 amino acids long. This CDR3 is CSVLNTSNQPQHF. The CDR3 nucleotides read TGCAGCGTTCTCAATACTAGCAATCAGCCCCAGCATTTT. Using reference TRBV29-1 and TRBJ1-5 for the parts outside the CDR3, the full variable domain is SAVISQKPSRDICQRGTSLTIQCQVDSQVTMMFWYRQQPGQSLTLIATANQGSEATYESGFVIDKFPISRPNLTFSTLTVSNMSPEDSSIYLCSVLNTSNQPQHFGDGTRLSIL.

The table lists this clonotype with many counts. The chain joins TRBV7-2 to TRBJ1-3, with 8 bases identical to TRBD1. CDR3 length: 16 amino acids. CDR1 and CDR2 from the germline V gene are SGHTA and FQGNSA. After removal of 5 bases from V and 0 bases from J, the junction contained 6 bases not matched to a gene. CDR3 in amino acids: CASSPGGGSSGNTIYF. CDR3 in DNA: TGTGCCAGCAGCCCAGGGGGCGGAAGCTCTGGAAACACCATATATTTT.

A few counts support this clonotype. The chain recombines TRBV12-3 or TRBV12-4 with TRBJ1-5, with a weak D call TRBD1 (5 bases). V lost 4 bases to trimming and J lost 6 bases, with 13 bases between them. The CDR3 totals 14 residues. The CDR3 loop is CASSSGGERQPQHF. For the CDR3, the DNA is TGTGCCAGCAGTTCTGGAGGGGAGCGTCAGCCCCAGCATTTT.

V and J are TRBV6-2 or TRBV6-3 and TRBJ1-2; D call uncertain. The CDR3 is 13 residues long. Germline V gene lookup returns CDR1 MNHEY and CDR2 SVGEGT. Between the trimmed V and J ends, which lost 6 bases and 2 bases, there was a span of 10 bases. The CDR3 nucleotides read TGTGCCAGCAGATTAGACGGAAACTATGGCTACACCTTC. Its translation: CASRLDGNYGYTF.

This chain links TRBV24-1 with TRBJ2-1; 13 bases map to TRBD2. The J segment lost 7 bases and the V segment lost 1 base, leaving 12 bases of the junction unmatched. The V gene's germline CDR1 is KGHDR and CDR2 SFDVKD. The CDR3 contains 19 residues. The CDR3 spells CATSDFGTSGVGRRNEQFF. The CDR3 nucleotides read TGTGCCACCAGTGATTTCGGGACTAGCGGGGTAGGCCGACGGAATGAGCAGTTCTTC.

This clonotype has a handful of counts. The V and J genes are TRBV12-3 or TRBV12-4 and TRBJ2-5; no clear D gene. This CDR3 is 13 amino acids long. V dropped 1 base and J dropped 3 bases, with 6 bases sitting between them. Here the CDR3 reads CASSLGTKETQYF. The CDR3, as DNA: TGTGCCAGCAGTTTAGGCACCAAAGAGACCCAGTACTTC.